These 8 T cell receptor beta chains came from one sample sequenced in a study of blood T cells in healthy people across ages. Then a second PCR, running about 7 to 11 cycles, was carried out with a sample-barcoded 5' primer and a J-beta primer mix. TCRdb re-analysed the 5' RACE reads in MiXCR, keeping a single row per CDR3 protein. The sample yields 1.2 million to 1.5 million distinct CDR3 sequences, about 43% seen once. Sequenced sample: blood. All receptors come from a woman younger than 30 in good health.

The DNA of the CDR3 is TGTGCCATCACCCATGATAGCCCGTCCTACGAGCAGTACTTC. As protein: CAITHDSPSYEQYF. This rearrangement joins TRBV10-3 to TRBJ2-7; D remains unclear. Germline V gene data show CDR1 as ENHRY and CDR2 as SYGVKD. CDR3 length: 14 residues. Trimming left V 7 bases short and J 1 base short, with 14 bases between.

The genes are TRBV5-1 and TRBJ2-4, with D perhaps TRBD2 (7 bases). The better agreement between TRBJ2-7 and the DNA end casts doubt on the J call. The CDR3 is made up of 15 amino acids. Germline V gives CDR1 SGHRS, CDR2 YFSETQ. The CDR3 protein is CASTPDRRGYYEQYF. The CDR3 nucleotides are TGCGCCAGCACCCCTGACAGGCGGGGGTACTACGAGCAGTACTTC.

The V gene is TRBV21-1, the J gene TRBJ2-1; the table calls TRBD2, which could not be checked here. TRBV21-1 constitutes a pseudogene. The length of the CDR3 is 15 residues. The CDR3 reads CASSPSGVTYNEQFF. CDR3 bases: TGTGCCAGCAGCCCTAGCGGAGTTACCTACAATGAGCAGTTCTTC.

The rearrangement joins TRBV24-1 to TRBJ2-5; D tentatively reads TRBD1 or TRBD2 (5 bases each). The CDR3 runs to 13 residues. Germline-derived CDR1 and CDR2 are KGHDR and SFDVKD. V was cut by 0 bases and J by 5 bases, with 6 bases left in between. The CDR3 loop is CATSDLWGETQYF. CDR3 DNA: TGTGCCACCAGTGATTTGTGGGGGGAGACCCAGTACTTC.

This clonotype has only a few counts. The gene calls are TRBV20-1 and TRBJ2-7, with 7 positions matching TRBD2. The CDR3 runs to 13 residues. The trim removed 3 bases at V and 3 bases at J, leaving 5 bases unmatched. Germline V gene lookup returns CDR1 DFQATT and CDR2 SNEGSKA (reference sequence). The CDR3 nucleotides are TGCAGTGCTAGGACTAGCTTCTACTACGAGCAGTACTTC. Its protein product is CSARTSFYYEQYF.

CDR3 sequence: CSALQGAKGYTF. The DNA for the CDR3 is TGCAGTGCGCTACAGGGGGCGAAAGGCTACACCTTC. The J gene is TRBJ1-2, the V gene TRBV20-1, with TRBD1 matching over 9 bases. The CDR3 consists of 12 residues. Trimming at V came to 6 bases and at J to 8 bases, leaving 7 bases not matched to a gene. From germline, CDR1 is DFQATT and CDR2 SNEGSKA (reference sequence).

This clonotype was seen only a few times. The J gene is TRBJ1-2, the V gene TRBV5-1, with D possibly matching TRBD1 (6 bases). V gave up 3 bases and J gave up 6 bases, with 15 bases separating them. This CDR3 region has 14 residues. The germline V gene encodes CDR1 SGHRS and CDR2 YFSETQ. CDR3 sequence: CASSWGDRTHGYTF. DNA for the CDR3: TGCGCCAGCAGCTGGGGAGACAGGACACATGGCTACACCTTC.

This chain connects TRBV7-6 to TRBJ2-1; 9 bases agree with TRBD2. Germline V gene lookup returns CDR1 SGHVS and CDR2 FNYEAQ. The CDR3 contains 15 residues. Losses at the gene ends were 6 bases for V and 8 bases for J; bases not matched to a gene: 11. In DNA form, the CDR3 reads TGTGCCAGCAGTAGAACTAGCGGGTCGAGGGATGAGCAGTTCTTC. As protein: CASSRTSGSRDEQFF.